A selection of T cell receptor beta chains follows, all from one sample in a study of blood T cell repertoires in COVID-19. Method: immunoSEQ multiplex PCR; TCRdb's copy keeps in-frame clones and lacks some. The table records approximately 300,000 clones, roughly 90% of them present only once. Source material: peripheral blood. Receptors originate from a man aged 35 to 55 with acute or convalescent COVID-19. CDR3s leave out the opening cysteine and the closing phenylalanine or tryptophan.

v_call cdr3_aa
TRBV5-4 ASSLEYREETQY
TRBV5-1 ASSFLAGGPVVDTQY
TRBV5-1 ASSLAPPANYGYT
TRBV29-1 SVGAQSYEQY
TRBV4-1 ASSQDRETDTQY
TRBV18 ASSDGRGYGYT
TRBV5-1 ASSSGTGDNSPLH
TRBV6-5 ASIRGGLYGYGYT
TRBV4-2 ASSQGAGYGYT
TRBV19 AIRGQGPLYGYT
TRBV3-1/TRBV3-2 ASSQTGGTTEAF
TRBV2 ASSGQASSYNEQF
TRBV3-1/TRBV3-2 ASSQERTGAPNTEAF
TRBV12-5 ASGLSTGGEGTEAF
TRBV28 ASRGTDRGWNQPQH
TRBV28 ASSGTTASNTGELF
TRBV27 ASSSWGDGSGYT
TRBV3-1/TRBV3-2 ASSQEGQPFYGNTIY
TRBV25-1 ASTNSYSYNEQF
TRBV2 ASSPRGRMINTEAF
TRBV9 ASSPGTDTDTQY
TRBV25-1 ASSKGAPIGELF
TRBV6-1 ASSVYGTGQGYGYT
TRBV18 ASSPGHREGQPQH
TRBV6-6 ASRGQGARGNTIY